Shown below are 24 T cell receptor beta chains from a single sample sequenced in a study of tumour-infiltrating T cells in Burkitt lymphoma (dated by TCRdb to about 2020). Libraries were made using the immunoSEQ multiplex PCR assay. This is the immuneACCESS table as TCRdb keeps it, with only in-frame sequences that have V and J called. A part of the clones is gone; compared with another copy, unresolved V genes explain less than half, and the rest is unexplained. This sample gives 11,000 to 15,000 clones in total; around 86% of them show up just once. The ten top clones hold approximately 1.5% of the sample. The material sequenced was tumor tissue. All receptors derive from a human donor with diffuse large B-cell lymphoma.

The chain joins TRBV6-5 to TRBJ1-2; TRBD1 might be the D (6 bases). Germline V lookup: CDR1 MNHEY, CDR2 SVGAGI. The CDR3 runs to 16 residues. The V end lost 0 bases, the J end lost 4 bases, and 15 bases lay between the germline ends. This CDR3 reads CASSYSSSDSFYGYTF. CDR3 in DNA: TGTGCCAGCAGTTACTCGTCTTCGGACAGCTTCTATGGCTACACCTTC.

This clone is a singleton in its sample. The V call is TRBV10-1, the J call TRBJ2-7, with D perhaps matching TRBD1 or TRBD2 (5 bases each). From germline, CDR1 is WNHNN and CDR2 SYGVQD (reference sequence). V lost 1 base to trimming and J lost 7 bases, with 17 bases between them. This CDR3 is built from 15 residues. The CDR3 DNA reads as TGCGCCAGCAGTGAGTGGACTGGGGGATTGATTGAGCAGTACTTC. This encodes CASSEWTGGLIEQYF.

The CDR3 nucleotides read TGTGCCAGTAGTGGACACCCCTGGGACACTGAAGCTTTCTTT. Translated: CASSGHPWDTEAFF. This rearrangement joins TRBV19 to TRBJ1-1, with D tentatively TRBD1 (5 bases). The CDR3 extends over 14 amino acids. V gave up 5 bases and J gave up 3 bases, with 13 bases separating them. Germline CDR1 reads LNHDA; CDR2 reads SQIVND (reference sequence).

As regards this clone: At one of its ends the junction is not consistent with the germline gene, which may arise from a read error. The rearrangement links TRBV5-6 to TRBJ1-1; D unresolved. The germline V gene has CDR1 SGHDT and CDR2 YYEEEE. The CDR3 length is 13 residues. This CDR3 is CVSSLGGITEAFF. The CDR3 DNA is TGTGTCAGCAGCTTAGGAGGGATCACTGAAGCTTTCTTT.

The chain employs TRBV13 and TRBJ2-5; possible D gene TRBD2, 6 bases. Germline-derived CDR1 and CDR2 are PRHDT and FYEKMQ (reference sequence). Trimming took off 1 base at V and 0 bases at J, with 18 bases between the two ends. This CDR3 is 18 amino acids long. CDR3 loop: CASSLVRGGVRYQETQYF. CDR3 in DNA: TGTGCCAGCAGCTTAGTGCGGGGCGGGGTTCGGTACCAAGAGACCCAGTACTTC.

The chain couples TRBV13 to TRBJ2-7; D is possibly TRBD2 (5 bases). Germline lookup yields CDR1 PRHDT and CDR2 FYEKMQ (reference sequence). V was trimmed by 1 base and J by 8 bases, leaving 18 bases between them. This CDR3 spans 15 amino acids. DNA for the CDR3: TGTGCCAGCAGCTTAGACGTCGAAGGCTACGGGAAGCAGTACTTC. Its protein product is CASSLDVEGYGKQYF.

The chain recombines TRBV14 with TRBJ1-2; the D gene is possibly TRBD1 (6 bases). The V gene's germline CDR1 is SGHDN and CDR2 FVKESK. Trimming left V 0 bases short and J 4 bases short, with 24 bases between. The CDR3 covers 19 residues. CDR3 protein: CASSQDKGSLQGRAYGYTF. CDR3 nucleotides: TGTGCCAGCAGCCAAGATAAAGGGTCGTTACAGGGTCGGGCCTATGGCTACACCTTC.

This clone was counted a few times. The chain links TRBV4-1 to TRBJ1-2; 7 nucleotides line up with TRBD1. CDR3 length: 15 amino acids. V lost 1 base to trimming and J lost 6 bases; unmatched junction nucleotides: 8. Germline CDR1 is MGHRA and CDR2 is YSYEKL. CDR3 in DNA: TGCGCCAGCAGCCAAGGACAGGGTCGGGGCGATGGCTACACCTTC. Residues: CASSQGQGRGDGYTF.

This clone came up a few times. The rearrangement links TRBV19 to TRBJ1-1, with D hard to call. The germline CDR1 and CDR2 sequences are LNHDA and SQIVND (reference sequence). CDR3 length: 10 residues. V was cut by 5 bases and J by 6 bases, with 4 bases left in between. CDR3 protein: CASSGPEAFF. In DNA, the CDR3 is TGTGCCAGTAGTGGGCCTGAAGCTTTCTTT.

The chain uses TRBV6-5 and TRBJ1-1; tentative D call: TRBD1 (6 bases). V was pared by 6 bases and J by 4 bases, with 15 bases between. The CDR3 is 14 amino acids. Germline V gene data show CDR1 as MNHEY and CDR2 as SVGAGI. For the CDR3, the DNA is TGTGCCAGCAGCCCTACAACAGGGATCACTGAAGCTTTCTTT. Translated: CASSPTTGITEAFF.

This clone is a singleton in its sample. The chain employs TRBV6-5 and TRBJ1-2; 8 bases line up with TRBD1. Germline V gives CDR1 MNHEY, CDR2 SVGAGI. This CDR3 has 13 residues. V lost 7 bases, J lost 6 bases, and 7 bases stayed unmatched. CDR3 residues: CASTDQGAHGYTF. The CDR3 region has the DNA TGTGCCAGCACCGACCAGGGGGCCCATGGCTACACCTTC.

The chain recombines TRBV7-8 with TRBJ1-5, with 7 bases aligning to TRBD1. The junction had 6 bases not matched to a gene; V was cut back by 1 base and J by 6 bases. Per the germline V gene, CDR1 is SGHVS and CDR2 is FQNEAQ. This CDR3 has 15 amino acids. CDR3 in amino acids: CASSLEQGRGQPQHF. CDR3 DNA sequence: TGTGCCAGCAGCTTAGAACAGGGGAGAGGTCAGCCCCAGCATTTT.

The rearrangement uses TRBV7-2 and TRBJ1-1; 8 nucleotides agree with TRBD1. CDR3 length: 13 residues. Germline CDR1 reads SGHTA; CDR2 reads FQGNSA. V lost 4 bases to trimming and J lost 6 bases; unmatched junction nucleotides: 4. In DNA, the CDR3 is TGTGCCAGCAGCTCACGACAGGGGTCTGAAGCTTTCTTT. This sequence encodes CASSSRQGSEAFF.

The chain employs TRBV27 and TRBJ2-2, with unresolved D. The CDR3 is made up of 13 amino acids. The germline V and J ends were trimmed by 2 bases and 3 bases, with 4 bases remaining between them. Germline V gene lookup returns CDR1 MNHEY and CDR2 SMNVEV (reference sequence). The CDR3 DNA is TGTGCCAGCAGTTTAGGGGACACCGGGGAGCTGTTTTTT. It translates to CASSLGDTGELFF.

CDR3 residues: CASSLPGQGMNTEAFF. The CDR3, as DNA: TGTGCCAGCAGCTTACCGGGACAGGGTATGAACACTGAAGCTTTCTTT. The rearrangement uses TRBV9 and TRBJ1-1; 9 bases match TRBD1. With V trimmed by 4 bases and J by 0 bases, 7 bases remained unmatched. The CDR3 contains 16 residues. Germline-derived CDR1 and CDR2 are SGDLS and YYNGEE.

J is TRBJ2-2 and V is TRBV5-4, with D perhaps given as TRBD1 or TRBD2 (5 bases each). The CDR3 sequence is 13 residues long. The V gene's germline CDR1 is SGHNT and CDR2 YYREEE (reference sequence). V was clipped by 5 bases and J by 0 bases, with 5 bases between them. The CDR3 nucleotides read TGTGCCAGCAGGGGACCGAACACCGGGGAGCTGTTTTTT. Translating it yields CASRGPNTGELFF.

This CDR3 reads CAISEGDRGSYEQYF. CDR3 coding DNA: TGTGCCATCAGTGAGGGGGACAGGGGATCCTACGAGCAGTACTTC. The V gene is TRBV10-3, the J gene TRBJ2-7; 10 bases are shared with TRBD1. Germline CDR1 reads ENHRY; CDR2 reads SYGVKD. CDR3 length equals 15 residues. With V trimmed by 2 bases and J by 1 base, 2 bases remained unmatched.

This chain links TRBV29-1 with TRBJ1-2, with D tentatively TRBD1 (6 bases). The germline V gene encodes CDR1 SQVTM and CDR2 ANQGSEA. This CDR3 has 13 residues. V lost 2 bases, J lost 3 bases, and 10 bases lay in between. The CDR3 DNA is TGCAGCGTTGAATGGCGGACAGACTATGGCTACACCTTC. This sequence encodes CSVEWRTDYGYTF.

The chain has TRBV19 and TRBJ1-2; the D is unclear. The V gene lost 0 bases and the J gene lost 2 bases, with 10 bases spanning the gap. This CDR3 comprises 15 residues. Germline CDR1 reads LNHDA; CDR2 reads SQIVND (reference sequence). CDR3 bases: TGTGCCAGTAGTATAGATCGAGCCAGGAACTATGGCTACACCTTC. As protein: CASSIDRARNYGYTF.

The chain combines TRBV7-2 with TRBJ1-6, with D possibly matching TRBD1 (5 bases). Between the trimmed V and J ends, which lost 2 bases and 8 bases, there was a span of 10 bases. The CDR3 runs 14 residues. CDR1 is SGHTA and CDR2 is FQGNSA in the germline V gene. The CDR3 DNA sequence: TGTGCCAGCAGCTTAAGGGACGCGGATTCACCCCTCCACTTT. Translated, it gives CASSLRDADSPLHF.

The genes are TRBV6-5 and TRBJ1-2, with D possibly TRBD1 on 5 matching bases. The CDR3 runs to 12 residues. V dropped 5 bases and J dropped 6 bases, with 10 bases sitting between them. Germline CDR1 is MNHEY and CDR2 is SVGAGI. CDR3 amino acids: CASSERGHGYTF. Written as DNA, the CDR3 is TGTGCCAGCAGTGAGAGGGGCCATGGCTACACCTTC.

The rearrangement uses TRBV6-1 and TRBJ2-7; D unclear. V was shortened by 4 bases and J by 0 bases, with 13 bases between the two germline ends. There are 15 residues in the CDR3. CDR1 and CDR2 from the germline V gene are MNHNS and SASEGT. The CDR3 region has the DNA TGTGCCAGCAGTGTGGTACAATCTCCCTCCTACGAGCAGTACTTC. Protein sequence: CASSVVQSPSYEQYF.

V and J are TRBV6-6 and TRBJ1-5; D gene uncertain. The CDR3 totals 13 residues. V was shortened by 5 bases and J by 5 bases, with 10 bases between the two germline ends. Germline CDR1 and CDR2: MNHNY and SVGAGI (reference sequence). CDR3 sequence reads: CASSPRWDQPQHF. The DNA of the CDR3 is TGTGCCAGCAGTCCCCGGTGGGATCAGCCCCAGCATTTT.

CDR3 amino acids: CASRDESGYEQYF. The CDR3, as DNA: TGTGCCAGCAGGGACGAAAGTGGATACGAGCAGTACTTC. The chain recombines TRBV21-1 with TRBJ2-7. TRBV21-1 is a known pseudogene. The CDR3 length is 13 residues.